This T cell receptor beta chain was recorded in a study of beta chain features in type 1 diabetes (dated by TCRdb to 2017 to 2018). About the investigation overall: Mean age, gender distribution, total cell number and subset yield were not different between patients and healthy donors. A total of 90 million to 130 million sorted cells were examined across all samples, and a strong correlation was observed between cell number per subset and RNA yield. In the study, recently diagnosed type 1 diabetes patients and matched healthy donors were compared on the TCRB repertoires of their sorted circulating CD4+ T cell subsets. Regulatory and stem cell-like memory subsets were isolated from only 8 patients and about eight healthy donors, whereas naive and central memory subsets came from all 30 or so donors. The study at large found these results: PCR might favor shorter templates, but patient and control samples were amplified and corrected together, so any skew would affect both groups equally. Because the HLA sub-analyses included only small numbers of individuals, any influence of HLA type on TCRB rearrangement was left unresolved. The naive, central memory and regulatory TCRB repertoires appeared to resemble one another more closely among patients than among healthy donors. Type 1 diabetes patients showed a moderate but significant shortening of TCRB CDR3 length in all four CD4+ subsets. Because cDNA rather than genomic DNA was sequenced, highly expressing activated cells could have been over-represented, although no difference in activation and CD3 levels was found between groups. Patients with type 1 diabetes made fewer insertions and deleted more nucleotides at VDJ recombination sites, implying thymic rearrangement abnormalities.

As regards this clone: Its antigen is unknown. Per-base quality was not reported, and no clone a single base away is much larger than it. Other DNA sequences within the sample encode an identical CDR3.

Looking up the germline V gene (reference sequence) yields CDR1 DFQATT and CDR2 SNEGSKA. The V and J ends are trimmed by 6 bases and 5 bases, leaving 7 bases between them. Its CDR3 holds 10 amino acids, cysteine through phenylalanine. Of the read, only the CDR3 DNA is kept; its 30 bases are in frame from base 1. A single peripheral blood draw of about 116 mL on average was collected from each donor into heparinised tubes. A BD FACSAria II and a panel including CD45RO, CCR7, CD25, CD127, CD95 and CD27 were used to sort naive, central memory, regulatory and stem cell-like memory CD4+ T cells. All sorted populations exceeded 98% purity. PBMCs were isolated right away by Lymphoprep density gradient centrifugation and were stained directly, without culture. Samples were stained and sorted in pairs, with one healthy donor and one patient per experiment, so that batch effects were minimized. All of the isolated RNA was reverse transcribed with the High Capacity cDNA Reverse Transcription Kit, so expressed TCRB transcripts were sequenced. Deep immunoSEQ sequencing was performed on naive, central memory and regulatory T cell samples, with an average of about 4 million total reads per sample. Sorted cells were lysed in RLT buffer and RNA was extracted with DNase-treated RNeasy Micro or Mini kits, depending on cell number. Each cell subset was processed on its own to prevent cross-contamination, while patient and healthy donor samples were processed together. TCRB sequences were amplified from cDNA with the immunoSEQ multiplex PCR, producing 87-bp fragments spanning the CDR3 region. Sequencing of the amplicons was performed on the Illumina HiSeq platform. Per the original workflow: PCR bias was computationally corrected using synthetic template baselines, reads within Hamming distance 2 were collapsed, and singletons that could not be merged were discarded. Reads were aligned to IMGT to assign V, D and J genes, CDR3 length, and insertions or deletions at six rearrangement sites. Within each subset, clonotype counts were normalized to sorted cell number, after which true diversity and Gini coefficients were computed with the tcR R package. The overlap coefficient, calculated on TCRB nucleotide sequences, was used to quantify repertoire sharing. Out-of-frame TCRB sequences from naive cells were analyzed as a proxy for the pre-selection repertoire. The immuneACCESS repertoire file appears here via TCRdb, limited to in-frame rearrangements. These files lack a portion of the clones; in checked studies, under half of the deficit traces to unresolved V genes, and the cause of the others is not known. V and J calls plus clone size are reproduced from that table; the DNA served to infer D and trimming. The sample has approximately 730,000 clones on record, 13% of them singletons. The ten biggest clones cover approximately 0.02% of the sample.

The sequence links TRBV20-1 to TRBJ2-5, with an unclear D gene assignment. The sample was naive CD4+ T cells from blood. Interpreted using the paper, the cell subset or site label stands for: true naive CD4+ T cells. The sequence was collected from a man aged 18 to 30 with type 1 diabetes. The nucleotides read TGCAGTGCAACAGTCGAGACCCAGTACTTC. Its coded protein is CSATVETQYF.